These T cell receptor beta chains were read from a single sample in a study of cytomegalovirus exposure and HLA in healthy donors. Profiled with immunoSEQ multiplex PCR; TCRdb holds only in-frame clones, not every one. The sample holds about 150,000 clones, 70% to 85% seen once. Sequenced: PBMCs. These receptors originate from a male donor in good health and CMV-seronegative. The CDR3 runs from the conserved cysteine through the conserved F or W. The D gene is left open where the match is weak. Not all rows give a size; the values are once, few, many and, for expanded clones, a class.

clone_size: NA
cdr3_length: 14
j_call: TRBJ2-3
v_call: TRBV5-1
d_call: TRBD2
cdr3_aa: CASSLGSGRDTQYF
cdr3_nt: TGCGCCAGCAGCTTAGGTAGCGGGAGGGATACGCAGTATTTT

clone_size: few
cdr3_length: 14
j_call: TRBJ1-2
v_call: TRBV6-5
d_call: NA
cdr3_aa: CASSYLTGNYGYTF
cdr3_nt: TGTGCCAGCAGTTACTTAACAGGGAACTATGGCTACACCTTC

clone_size: NA
cdr3_length: 11
j_call: TRBJ2-1
v_call: TRBV11-2
d_call: NA
cdr3_aa: CASSSSPLTFF
cdr3_nt: TGTGCCAGCAGCTCTAGCCCCCTGACGTTCTTC

clone_size: NA
cdr3_length: 15
j_call: TRBJ2-1
v_call: TRBV9
d_call: TRBD2
cdr3_aa: CASSVGRGGFNEQFF
cdr3_nt: TGTGCCAGCAGCGTAGGGCGGGGGGGCTTCAATGAGCAGTTCTTC

clone_size: NA
cdr3_length: 14
j_call: TRBJ1-4
v_call: TRBV19
d_call: NA
cdr3_aa: CASSGVGVYEKLFF
cdr3_nt: TGTGCCAGTAGTGGGGTAGGGGTATATGAAAAACTGTTTTTT

clone_size: NA
cdr3_length: 14
j_call: TRBJ1-5
v_call: TRBV5-1
d_call: NA
cdr3_aa: CASSLGPSHQPQHF
cdr3_nt: TGCGCCAGCAGCTTGGGTCCCAGTCATCAGCCCCAGCATTTT

clone_size: NA
cdr3_length: 14
j_call: TRBJ2-3
v_call: TRBV28
d_call: TRBD1
cdr3_aa: CASSLGQGTDTQYF
cdr3_nt: TGTGCCAGCAGTTTGGGACAGGGGACAGATACGCAGTATTTT

clone_size: once
cdr3_length: 16
j_call: TRBJ1-2
v_call: TRBV28
d_call: TRBD1
cdr3_aa: CASSLTDRARQDGYTF
cdr3_nt: TGTGCCAGCAGTTTAACCGACAGGGCCCGCCAAGATGGCTACACCTTC

clone_size: NA
cdr3_length: 14
j_call: TRBJ2-1
v_call: TRBV9
d_call: NA
cdr3_aa: CASSVDLPEDEQFF
cdr3_nt: TGTGCCAGCAGCGTAGATCTTCCAGAGGATGAGCAGTTCTTC

clone_size: NA
cdr3_length: 15
j_call: TRBJ2-3
v_call: TRBV4-1
d_call: TRBD1
cdr3_aa: CASSLGQGMTDTQYF
cdr3_nt: TGCGCCAGCAGCCTGGGACAGGGGATGACAGATACGCAGTATTTT

clone_size: NA
cdr3_length: 16
j_call: TRBJ1-4
v_call: TRBV9
d_call: NA
cdr3_aa: CASSVGQRATNEKLFF
cdr3_nt: TGTGCCAGCAGCGTAGGACAGCGTGCAACTAATGAAAAACTGTTTTTT

clone_size: NA
cdr3_length: 11
j_call: TRBJ1-5
v_call: TRBV30
d_call: NA
cdr3_aa: CAWTLYQPQHF
cdr3_nt: TGTGCCTGGACTCTTTATCAGCCCCAGCATTTT

clone_size: NA
cdr3_length: 16
j_call: TRBJ1-5
v_call: TRBV28
d_call: NA
cdr3_aa: CASSLVGSGLRQPQHF
cdr3_nt: TGTGCCAGCAGTTTGGTGGGCAGTGGTTTACGTCAGCCCCAGCATTTT

clone_size: NA
cdr3_length: 15
j_call: TRBJ1-5
v_call: TRBV19
d_call: NA
cdr3_aa: CASSKIRDSNQPQHF
cdr3_nt: TGTGCCAGTAGTAAAATACGGGATAGCAATCAGCCCCAGCATTTT

clone_size: NA
cdr3_length: 13
j_call: TRBJ1-5
v_call: TRBV29-1
d_call: TRBD1
cdr3_aa: CSVEFDRGQPQHF
cdr3_nt: TGCAGCGTTGAGTTCGACAGGGGTCAGCCCCAGCATTTT

clone_size: once
cdr3_length: 10
j_call: TRBJ2-1
v_call: TRBV29-1
d_call: NA
cdr3_aa: CSVAGEGRFF
cdr3_nt: TGCAGCGTTGCGGGAGAAGGTCGGTTCTTC

clone_size: NA
cdr3_length: 14
j_call: TRBJ1-1
v_call: TRBV19
d_call: NA
cdr3_aa: CASSIQGTSTEAFF
cdr3_nt: TGTGCCAGTAGTATTCAGGGAACTTCCACTGAAGCTTTCTTT

clone_size: NA
cdr3_length: 14
j_call: TRBJ2-3
v_call: TRBV6-5
d_call: NA
cdr3_aa: CASSYAPGEDTQYF
cdr3_nt: TGTGCCAGCAGTTATGCTCCGGGGGAAGATACGCAGTATTTT

clone_size: NA
cdr3_length: 16
j_call: TRBJ1-1
v_call: TRBV4-3
d_call: TRBD1
cdr3_aa: CASSQDSGTGGTEAFF
cdr3_nt: TGCGCCAGCAGCCAAGATTCGGGGACAGGGGGCACTGAAGCTTTCTTT

clone_size: few
cdr3_length: 13
j_call: TRBJ2-1
v_call: TRBV18
d_call: TRBD1
cdr3_aa: CASSPGQYNEQFF
cdr3_nt: TGTGCCAGCTCGCCGGGACAGTACAATGAGCAGTTCTTC

clone_size: NA
cdr3_length: 12
j_call: TRBJ1-1
v_call: TRBV28
d_call: NA
cdr3_aa: CASSLQGNEAFF
cdr3_nt: TGTGCCAGCAGTTTACAGGGGAATGAAGCTTTCTTT

clone_size: NA
cdr3_length: 15
j_call: TRBJ2-5
v_call: TRBV5-4
d_call: NA
cdr3_aa: CASSAAGLLQETQYF
cdr3_nt: TGTGCCAGCAGCGCCGCTGGACTCCTCCAAGAGACCCAGTACTTC

clone_size: NA
cdr3_length: 16
j_call: TRBJ2-3
v_call: TRBV28
d_call: NA
cdr3_aa: CASSFFTGFVTDTQYF
cdr3_nt: TGTGCCAGCAGTTTCTTTACAGGGTTCGTGACAGATACGCAGTATTTT

clone_size: few
cdr3_length: 15
j_call: TRBJ1-1
v_call: TRBV18
d_call: TRBD1
cdr3_aa: CASSPRDRYFSEAFF
cdr3_nt: TGTGCCAGCTCACCCCGGGACAGGTACTTTTCTGAAGCTTTCTTT

clone_size: NA
cdr3_length: 15
j_call: TRBJ2-7
v_call: TRBV7-3
d_call: NA
cdr3_aa: CASSLRVPTSHEQYF
cdr3_nt: TGTGCCAGCAGCTTAAGGGTCCCGACTAGTCACGAGCAGTACTTC

clone_size: few
cdr3_length: 13
j_call: TRBJ1-4
v_call: TRBV10-1
d_call: NA
cdr3_aa: CATRGGRDEKLFF
cdr3_nt: TGCGCCACCCGCGGGGGAAGGGATGAAAAACTGTTTTTT

clone_size: NA
cdr3_length: 14
j_call: TRBJ1-2
v_call: TRBV6-1
d_call: NA
cdr3_aa: CASSEAPRGYGYTF
cdr3_nt: TGTGCCAGCAGTGAGGCTCCCAGGGGCTATGGCTACACCTTC

clone_size: NA
cdr3_length: 13
j_call: TRBJ2-2
v_call: TRBV7-9
d_call: NA
cdr3_aa: CASSTSSTGELFF
cdr3_nt: TGTGCCAGCAGCACTAGCTCCACCGGGGAGCTGTTTTTT

clone_size: NA
cdr3_length: 17
j_call: TRBJ1-1
v_call: TRBV14
d_call: NA
cdr3_aa: CASSQDGTLVWNTEAFF
cdr3_nt: TGTGCCAGCAGCCAAGATGGGACACTAGTATGGAACACTGAAGCTTTCTTT

clone_size: NA
cdr3_length: 15
j_call: TRBJ1-6
v_call: TRBV6-1
d_call: NA
cdr3_aa: CASSLLGGAESPLHF
cdr3_nt: TGTGCCAGCAGTCTCCTTGGGGGGGCCGAGTCACCCCTCCACTTT

clone_size: NA
cdr3_length: 16
j_call: TRBJ1-6
v_call: TRBV7-9
d_call: TRBD1
cdr3_aa: CASSLVSGGDNSPLHF
cdr3_nt: TGTGCCAGCAGCTTAGTTTCAGGGGGAGATAATTCACCCCTCCACTTT

clone_size: NA
cdr3_length: 15
j_call: TRBJ2-7
v_call: TRBV27
d_call: NA
cdr3_aa: CASSLSRGSHYEQYF
cdr3_nt: TGTGCCAGCAGTCTCTCGAGGGGGAGCCACTACGAGCAGTACTTC

clone_size: few
cdr3_length: 12
j_call: TRBJ2-7
v_call: TRBV7-9
d_call: NA
cdr3_aa: CASSLRGLEQYF
cdr3_nt: TGTGCCAGCAGCTTACGAGGGCTCGAGCAGTACTTC

clone_size: NA
cdr3_length: 13
j_call: TRBJ1-5
v_call: TRBV9
d_call: NA
cdr3_aa: CASSVEGGQPQHF
cdr3_nt: TGTGCCAGCAGCGTAGAAGGAGGACAGCCCCAGCATTTT

clone_size: NA
cdr3_length: 18
j_call: TRBJ2-2
v_call: TRBV19
d_call: TRBD2
cdr3_aa: CASINLRGSGRDTGELFF
cdr3_nt: TGTGCCAGTATTAATCTGAGGGGTAGCGGGAGGGACACCGGGGAGCTGTTTTTT

clone_size: NA
cdr3_length: 13
j_call: TRBJ2-1
v_call: TRBV2
d_call: TRBD1
cdr3_aa: CASSRQGRNEQFF
cdr3_nt: TGTGCCAGCAGCCGACAGGGGAGGAATGAGCAGTTCTTC